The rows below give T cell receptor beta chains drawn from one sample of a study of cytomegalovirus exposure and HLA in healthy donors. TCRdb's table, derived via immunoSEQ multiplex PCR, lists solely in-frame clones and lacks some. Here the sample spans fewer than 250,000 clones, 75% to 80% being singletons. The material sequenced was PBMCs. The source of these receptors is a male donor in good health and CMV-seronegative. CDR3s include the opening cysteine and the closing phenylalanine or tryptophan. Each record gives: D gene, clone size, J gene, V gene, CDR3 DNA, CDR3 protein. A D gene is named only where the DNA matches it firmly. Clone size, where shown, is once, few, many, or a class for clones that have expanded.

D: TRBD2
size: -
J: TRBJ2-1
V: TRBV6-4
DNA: TGTGCCAGCAGTGACGAAGCGGGGGGGCTAAATGAGCAGTTCTTC
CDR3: CASSDEAGGLNEQFF

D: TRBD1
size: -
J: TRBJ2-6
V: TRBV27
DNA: TGTGCCAGCAGTTTAGACAGGGGGCTATCTGGGGCCAACGTCCTGACTTTC
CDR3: CASSLDRGLSGANVLTF

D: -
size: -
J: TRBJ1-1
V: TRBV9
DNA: TGTGCCAGCAGCGTAGTTCAGGGGAACACTGAAGCTTTCTTT
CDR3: CASSVVQGNTEAFF

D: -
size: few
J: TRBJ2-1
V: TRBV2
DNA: TGTGCCAGCGGGAGGTACAATGAGCAGTTCTTC
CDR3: CASGRYNEQFF

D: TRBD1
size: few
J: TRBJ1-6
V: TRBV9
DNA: TGTGCCAGCAGCGTAGCGCCAGGGGGCGATTCACCCCTCCACTTT
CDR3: CASSVAPGGDSPLHF

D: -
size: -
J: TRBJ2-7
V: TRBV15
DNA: TGTGCCACCAGCAGAGACCGGGGCTACGAGCAGTACTTC
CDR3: CATSRDRGYEQYF

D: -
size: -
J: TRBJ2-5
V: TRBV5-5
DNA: TGTGCCAGCAGCTTGTACAGCTACCAAGAGACCCAGTACTTC
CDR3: CASSLYSYQETQYF

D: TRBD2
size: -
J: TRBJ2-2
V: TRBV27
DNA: TGTGCCAGCAGTTTCGGGGGGTCGGGGGAGCTGTTTTTT
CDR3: CASSFGGSGELFF

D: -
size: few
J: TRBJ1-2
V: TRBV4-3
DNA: TGCGCCAGCAGCCAAGATCACCGGTTGGATGGCTACACCTTC
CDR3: CASSQDHRLDGYTF

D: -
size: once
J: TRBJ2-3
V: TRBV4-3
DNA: TGCGCCAGCAGCCAAGAAAACAGGGTTGGGGATACGCAGTATTTT
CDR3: CASSQENRVGDTQYF

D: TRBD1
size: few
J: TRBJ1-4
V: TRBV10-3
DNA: TGTGCCATCAGCGAGGACAGGGGAAAGAATGAAAAACTGTTTTTT
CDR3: CAISEDRGKNEKLFF

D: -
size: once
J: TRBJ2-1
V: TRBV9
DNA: TGTGCCAGCAGCGTAGTGAGCGTAAGTGAGCAGTTCTTC
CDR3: CASSVVSVSEQFF

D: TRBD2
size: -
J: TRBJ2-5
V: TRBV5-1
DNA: TGCGCCAGCAGCTTCCTCCGCGGGAGGGAAGAGACCCAGTACTTC
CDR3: CASSFLRGREETQYF

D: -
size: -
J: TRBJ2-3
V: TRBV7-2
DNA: TGTGCCAGCAGCATAGAGAGACAGAGCACAGATACGCAGTATTTT
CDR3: CASSIERQSTDTQYF

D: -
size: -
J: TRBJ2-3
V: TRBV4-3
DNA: TGCGCCAGCAGCCAAGACGGAGGATCTAGCACAGATACGCAGTATTTT
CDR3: CASSQDGGSSTDTQYF

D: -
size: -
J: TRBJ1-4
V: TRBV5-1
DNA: TGCGCCAGCAGCCTTAGTGCGGCAACTAATGAAAAACTGTTTTTT
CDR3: CASSLSAATNEKLFF

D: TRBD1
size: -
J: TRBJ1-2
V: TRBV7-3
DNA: TGTGCCAGCAGCTTAATGTATTTGGGGTTTCCAGGACAGGGGTGCTCCTCTCATGGCTACACCTTC
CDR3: CASSLMYLGFPGQGCSSHGYTF

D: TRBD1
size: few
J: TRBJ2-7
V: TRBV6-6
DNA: TGTGCCAGCAGTTGGACCGGGACAGGGGATTACTTC
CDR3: CASSWTGTGDYF

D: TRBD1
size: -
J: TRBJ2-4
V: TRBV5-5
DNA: TGTGCCAGCAGCTTGGTCGCGACAGGGCCCAAAAACATTCAGTACTTC
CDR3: CASSLVATGPKNIQYF

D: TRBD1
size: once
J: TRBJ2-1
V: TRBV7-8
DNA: TGTGCCAGCAGACCAGGACAGGGTAACCCCTACAATGAGCAGTTCTTC
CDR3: CASRPGQGNPYNEQFF

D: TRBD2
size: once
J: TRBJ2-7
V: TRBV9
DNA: TGTGCCAGCAGCGTAGCAGCTAGCGGGAGCCAAAGGGGGGAGCAGTACTTC
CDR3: CASSVAASGSQRGEQYF

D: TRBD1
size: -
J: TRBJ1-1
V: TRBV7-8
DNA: TGTGCCAGCAGCCGGGACAGCTCTAACACTGAAGCTTTCTTT
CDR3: CASSRDSSNTEAFF

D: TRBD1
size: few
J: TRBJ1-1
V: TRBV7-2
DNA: TGTGCCAGCAGCGCCACAGGGGGCACTGAAGCTTTCTTT
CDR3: CASSATGGTEAFF

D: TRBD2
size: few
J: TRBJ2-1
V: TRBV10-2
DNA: TGCGCCAGCAGTGTAGGGCTAGCGGGCCCTGCAGCCTACAATGAGCAGTTCTTC
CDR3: CASSVGLAGPAAYNEQFF

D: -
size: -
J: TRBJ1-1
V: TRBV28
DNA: TGTGCCAGCAAACAGGCGGGGTCGGACACTGAAGCTTTCTTT
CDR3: CASKQAGSDTEAFF

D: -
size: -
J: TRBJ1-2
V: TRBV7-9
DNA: TGTGCCAGCAGCCGGAGACAGGCTAACTATGGCTACACCTTC
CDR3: CASSRRQANYGYTF

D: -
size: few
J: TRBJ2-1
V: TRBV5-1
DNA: TGCGCCAGCAGCTTGGGGCTTGGAGGGGCCATCGGGGACAATGAGCAGTTCTTC
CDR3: CASSLGLGGAIGDNEQFF

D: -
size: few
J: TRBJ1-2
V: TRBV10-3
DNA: TGTGCCATCAGTGAAGGGGGGGAGGGCTACACCTTC
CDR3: CAISEGGEGYTF